Included here is one T cell receptor beta chain sequence, with context. The sample is drawn from a study of cytomegalovirus exposure and HLA in healthy donors. 60 Vbeta and 13 Jbeta primers were used in PCR. Assay used: immunoSEQ multiplex PCR; TCRdb lists only in-frame clones, some missing. The data show about 120,000 clones, around three quarters seen once. The CDR3 sequence is 13 residues long. CDR1 is SGHDN and CDR2 is FVKESK in the germline V gene. Trimming cost V 4 bases and J 6 bases; bases outside gene matches: 4. The chain links TRBV14 to TRBJ1-1, with 8 bases aligning to TRBD1. The sample consisted of PBMCs. This clonotype was sampled from a man aged 25 to 40 in good health and CMV-seropositive. CDR3 in amino acids: CASSPDRASEAFF. DNA for the CDR3: TGTGCCAGCAGCCCGGACAGGGCATCTGAAGCTTTCTTT. Together with reference TRBV14 and TRBJ1-1, the CDR3 gives the full variable domain: EAGVTQFPSHSVIEKGQTVTLRCDPISGHDNLYWYRRVMGKEIKFLLHFVKESKQDESGMPNNRFLAERTGGTYSTLKVQPAELEDSGVYFCASSPDRASEAFFGQGTRLTVV.